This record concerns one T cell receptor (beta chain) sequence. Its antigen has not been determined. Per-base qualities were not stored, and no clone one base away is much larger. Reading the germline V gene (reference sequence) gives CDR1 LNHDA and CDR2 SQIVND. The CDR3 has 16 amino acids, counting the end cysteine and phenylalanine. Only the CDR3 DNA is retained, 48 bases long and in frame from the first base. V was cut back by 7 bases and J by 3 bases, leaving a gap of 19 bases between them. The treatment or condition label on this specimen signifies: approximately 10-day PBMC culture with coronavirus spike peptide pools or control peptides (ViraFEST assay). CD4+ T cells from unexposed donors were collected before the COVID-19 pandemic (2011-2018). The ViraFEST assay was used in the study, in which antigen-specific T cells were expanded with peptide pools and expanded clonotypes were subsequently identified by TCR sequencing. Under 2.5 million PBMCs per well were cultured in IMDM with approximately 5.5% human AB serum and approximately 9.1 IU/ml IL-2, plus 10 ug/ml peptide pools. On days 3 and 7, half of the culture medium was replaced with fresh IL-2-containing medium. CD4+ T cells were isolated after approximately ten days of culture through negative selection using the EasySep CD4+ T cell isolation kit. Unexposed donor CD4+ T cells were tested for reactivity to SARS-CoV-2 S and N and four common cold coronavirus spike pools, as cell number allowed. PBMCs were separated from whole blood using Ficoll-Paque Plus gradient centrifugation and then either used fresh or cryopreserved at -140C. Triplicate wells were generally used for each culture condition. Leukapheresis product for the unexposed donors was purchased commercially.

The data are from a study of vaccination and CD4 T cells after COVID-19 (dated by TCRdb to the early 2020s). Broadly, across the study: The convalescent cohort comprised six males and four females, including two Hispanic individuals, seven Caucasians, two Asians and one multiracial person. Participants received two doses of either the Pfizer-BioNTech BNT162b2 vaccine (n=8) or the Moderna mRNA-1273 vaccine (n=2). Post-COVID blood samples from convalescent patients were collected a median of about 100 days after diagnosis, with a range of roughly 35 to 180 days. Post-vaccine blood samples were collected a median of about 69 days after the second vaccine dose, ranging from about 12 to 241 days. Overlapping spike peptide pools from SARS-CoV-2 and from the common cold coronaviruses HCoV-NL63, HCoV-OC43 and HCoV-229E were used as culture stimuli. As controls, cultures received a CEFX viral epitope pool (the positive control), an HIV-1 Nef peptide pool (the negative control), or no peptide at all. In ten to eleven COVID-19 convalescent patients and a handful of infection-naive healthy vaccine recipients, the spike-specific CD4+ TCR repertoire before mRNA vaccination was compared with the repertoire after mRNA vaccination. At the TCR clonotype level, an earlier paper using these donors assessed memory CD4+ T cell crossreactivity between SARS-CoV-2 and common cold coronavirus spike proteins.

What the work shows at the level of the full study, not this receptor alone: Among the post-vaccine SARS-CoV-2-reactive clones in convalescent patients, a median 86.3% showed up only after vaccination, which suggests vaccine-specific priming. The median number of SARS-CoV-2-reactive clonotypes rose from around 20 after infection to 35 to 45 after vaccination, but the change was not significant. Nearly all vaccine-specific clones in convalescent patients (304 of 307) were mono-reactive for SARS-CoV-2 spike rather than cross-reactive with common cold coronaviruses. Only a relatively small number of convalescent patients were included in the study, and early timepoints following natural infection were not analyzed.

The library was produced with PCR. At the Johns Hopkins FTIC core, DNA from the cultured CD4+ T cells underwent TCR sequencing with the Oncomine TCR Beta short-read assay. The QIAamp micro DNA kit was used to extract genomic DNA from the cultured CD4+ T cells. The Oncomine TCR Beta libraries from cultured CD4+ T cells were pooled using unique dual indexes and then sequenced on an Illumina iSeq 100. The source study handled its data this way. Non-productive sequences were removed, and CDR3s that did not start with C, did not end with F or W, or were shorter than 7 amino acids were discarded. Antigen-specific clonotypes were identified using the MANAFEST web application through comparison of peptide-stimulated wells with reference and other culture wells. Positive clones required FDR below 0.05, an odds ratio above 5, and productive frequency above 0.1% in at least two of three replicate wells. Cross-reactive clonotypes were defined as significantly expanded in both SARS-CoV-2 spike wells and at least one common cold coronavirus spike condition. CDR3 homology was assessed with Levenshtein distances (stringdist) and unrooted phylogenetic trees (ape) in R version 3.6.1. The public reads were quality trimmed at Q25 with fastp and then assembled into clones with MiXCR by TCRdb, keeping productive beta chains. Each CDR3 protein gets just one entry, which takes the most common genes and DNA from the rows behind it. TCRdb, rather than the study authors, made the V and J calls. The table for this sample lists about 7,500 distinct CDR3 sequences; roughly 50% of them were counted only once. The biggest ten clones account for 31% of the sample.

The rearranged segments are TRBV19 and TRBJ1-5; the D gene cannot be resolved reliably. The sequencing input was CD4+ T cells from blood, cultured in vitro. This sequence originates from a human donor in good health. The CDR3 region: CASKGKLNRDNQPQHF. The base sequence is TGTGCCAGTAAAGGGAAGTTGAATAGGGACAATCAGCCCCAGCATTTT.